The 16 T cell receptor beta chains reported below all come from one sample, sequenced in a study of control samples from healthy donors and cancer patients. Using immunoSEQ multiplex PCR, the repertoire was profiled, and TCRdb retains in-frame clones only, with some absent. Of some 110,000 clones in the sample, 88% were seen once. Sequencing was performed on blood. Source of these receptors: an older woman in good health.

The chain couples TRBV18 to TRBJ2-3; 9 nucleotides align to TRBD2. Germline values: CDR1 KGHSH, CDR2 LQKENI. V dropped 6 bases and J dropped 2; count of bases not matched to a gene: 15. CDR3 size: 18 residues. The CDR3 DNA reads TGTGCCAGCTCCCCGAGGTCGATGAGCGGGGGGATCACAGATACGCAGTATTTT. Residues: CASSPRSMSGGITDTQYF.

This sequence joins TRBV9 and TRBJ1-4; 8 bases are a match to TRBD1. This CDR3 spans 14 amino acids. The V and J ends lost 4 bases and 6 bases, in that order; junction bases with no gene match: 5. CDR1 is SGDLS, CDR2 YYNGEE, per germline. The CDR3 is CASSPGGFDEKLFF. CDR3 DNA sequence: TGTGCCAGCAGCCCAGGGGGCTTCGATGAAAAACTGTTTTTT.

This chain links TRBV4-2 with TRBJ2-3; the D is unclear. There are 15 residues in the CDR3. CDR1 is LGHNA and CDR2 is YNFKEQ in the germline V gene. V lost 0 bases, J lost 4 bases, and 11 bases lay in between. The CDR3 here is CASSQDSRGADTQYF. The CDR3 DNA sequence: TGTGCCAGCAGCCAAGATAGTCGAGGCGCAGATACGCAGTATTTT.

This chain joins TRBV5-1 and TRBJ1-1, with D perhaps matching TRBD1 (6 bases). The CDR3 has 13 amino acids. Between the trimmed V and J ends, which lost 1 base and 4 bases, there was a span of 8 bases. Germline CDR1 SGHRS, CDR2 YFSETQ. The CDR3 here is CASSLKGGTEAFF. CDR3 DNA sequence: TGCGCCAGCAGCTTGAAAGGGGGCACTGAAGCTTTCTTT.

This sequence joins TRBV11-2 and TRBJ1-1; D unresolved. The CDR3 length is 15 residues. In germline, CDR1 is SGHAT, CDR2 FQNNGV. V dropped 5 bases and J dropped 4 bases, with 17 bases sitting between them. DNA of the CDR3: TGTGCCAGCAGCAAACCGGACGGGTTGCGCACTGAAGCTTTCTTT. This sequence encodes CASSKPDGLRTEAFF.

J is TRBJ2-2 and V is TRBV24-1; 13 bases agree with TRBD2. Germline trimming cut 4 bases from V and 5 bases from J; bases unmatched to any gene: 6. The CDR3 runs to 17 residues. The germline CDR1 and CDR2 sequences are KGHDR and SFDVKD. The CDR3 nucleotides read TGTGCCACCAGTGACCCAACTAGCGGGGGGGCTACCGGGGAGCTGTTTTTT. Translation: CATSDPTSGGATGELFF.

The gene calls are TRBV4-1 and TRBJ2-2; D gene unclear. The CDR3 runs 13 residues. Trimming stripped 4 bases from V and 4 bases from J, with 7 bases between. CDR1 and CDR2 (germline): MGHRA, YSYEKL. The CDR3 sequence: CASSLQVTGELFF. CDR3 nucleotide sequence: TGCGCCAGCAGCCTCCAGGTCACCGGGGAGCTGTTTTTT.

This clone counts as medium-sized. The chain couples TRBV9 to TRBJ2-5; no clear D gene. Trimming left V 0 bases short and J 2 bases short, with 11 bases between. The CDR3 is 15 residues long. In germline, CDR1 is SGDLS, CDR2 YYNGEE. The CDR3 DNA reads TGTGCCAGCAGCGTAGAGGCGTCTCAACAAGAGACCCAGTACTTC. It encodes CASSVEASQQETQYF.

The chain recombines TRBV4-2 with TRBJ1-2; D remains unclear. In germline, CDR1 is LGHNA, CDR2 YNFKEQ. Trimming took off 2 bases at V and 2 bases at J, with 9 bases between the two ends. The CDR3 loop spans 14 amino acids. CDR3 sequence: CASSQKNYNYGYTF. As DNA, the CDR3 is TGTGCCAGCAGCCAAAAGAATTACAACTATGGCTACACCTTC.

In DNA, the CDR3 is TGTGCCAGCAGACCCCGGGGGGGCCGGCGCTACACCTTC. Protein sequence: CASRPRGGRRYTF. The chain links TRBV6-5 to TRBJ1-2; D might be TRBD1 (6 bases). CDR3 length: 13 amino acids. V dropped 6 bases and J dropped 9 bases, with 17 bases sitting between them. Germline CDR1 reads MNHEY; CDR2 reads SVGAGI.

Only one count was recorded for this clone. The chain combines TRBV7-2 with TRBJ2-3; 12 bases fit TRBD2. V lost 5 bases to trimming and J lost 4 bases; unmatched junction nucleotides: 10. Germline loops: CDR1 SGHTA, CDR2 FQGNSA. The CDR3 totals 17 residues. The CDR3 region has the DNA TGTGCCAGCAGCCGGGGGGCAGGACTAGCGGGGTCAGATACGCAGTATTTT. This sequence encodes CASSRGAGLAGSDTQYF.

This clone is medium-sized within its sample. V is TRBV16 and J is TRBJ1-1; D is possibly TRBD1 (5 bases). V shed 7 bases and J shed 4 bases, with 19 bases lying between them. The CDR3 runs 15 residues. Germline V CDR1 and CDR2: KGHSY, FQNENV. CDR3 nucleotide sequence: TGTGCCAGCACCGCAATGGGGGGATTCGGCACTGAAGCTTTCTTT. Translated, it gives CASTAMGGFGTEAFF.

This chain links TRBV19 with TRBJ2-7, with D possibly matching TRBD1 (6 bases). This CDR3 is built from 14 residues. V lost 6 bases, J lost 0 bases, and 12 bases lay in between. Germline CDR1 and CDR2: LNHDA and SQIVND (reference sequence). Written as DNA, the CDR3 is TGTGCCAGTAGCAGACGGGACAACTCCTACGAGCAGTACTTC. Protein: CASSRRDNSYEQYF.

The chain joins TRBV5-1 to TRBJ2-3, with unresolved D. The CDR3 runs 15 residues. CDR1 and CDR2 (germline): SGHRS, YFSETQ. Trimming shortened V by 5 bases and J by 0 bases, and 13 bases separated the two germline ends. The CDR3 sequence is CASRMGEFSTDTQYF. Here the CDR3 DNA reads TGCGCCAGCAGGATGGGCGAATTTAGCACAGATACGCAGTATTTT.

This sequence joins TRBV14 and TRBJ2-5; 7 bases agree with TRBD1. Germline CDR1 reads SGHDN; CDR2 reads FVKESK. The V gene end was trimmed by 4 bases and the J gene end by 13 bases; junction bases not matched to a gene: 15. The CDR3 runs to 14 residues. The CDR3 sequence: CASSPPYPRQGWYF. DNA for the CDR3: TGTGCCAGCAGCCCCCCGTATCCACGACAGGGCTGGTACTTC.

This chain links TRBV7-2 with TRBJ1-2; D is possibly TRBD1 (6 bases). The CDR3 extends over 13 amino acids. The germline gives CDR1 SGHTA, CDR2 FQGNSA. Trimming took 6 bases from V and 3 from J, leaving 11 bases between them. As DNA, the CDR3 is TGTGCCAGCAGGTGGACAGACCACTATGGCTACACCTTC. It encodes CASRWTDHYGYTF.